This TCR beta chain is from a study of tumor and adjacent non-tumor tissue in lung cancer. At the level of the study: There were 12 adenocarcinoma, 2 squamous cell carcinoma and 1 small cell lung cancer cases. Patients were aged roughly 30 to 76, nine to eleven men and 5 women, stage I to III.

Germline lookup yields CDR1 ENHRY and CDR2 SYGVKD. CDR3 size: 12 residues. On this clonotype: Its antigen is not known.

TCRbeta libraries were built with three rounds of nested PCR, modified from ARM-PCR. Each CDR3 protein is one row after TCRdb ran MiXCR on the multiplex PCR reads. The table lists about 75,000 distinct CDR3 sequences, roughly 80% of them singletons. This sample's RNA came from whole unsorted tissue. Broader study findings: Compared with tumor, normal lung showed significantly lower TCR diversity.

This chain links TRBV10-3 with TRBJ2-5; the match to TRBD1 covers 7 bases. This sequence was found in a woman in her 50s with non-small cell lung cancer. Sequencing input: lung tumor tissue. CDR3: CGTTGDQETQYF. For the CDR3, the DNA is TGTGGCACTACAGGGGACCAAGAGACCCAGTACTTC.